The 21 T cell receptor beta chains given below trace back to one sample, sequenced in a study of regulatory T cells in long-lasting Graves disease. The time point is: newly diagnosed GD, antithyroid drugs for less than 3 months. Following extraction of RNA from PBMCs, that RNA was used to make the TCR library. According to the study, TCR beta libraries were built with iRepertoire HTBI primers and CDR3-region Arm-PCR. MiXCR, run by TCRdb on the multiplex PCR reads, gives a single entry per CDR3 protein. Of under 300,000 distinct CDR3 sequences in the sample, just over 20% are singletons; the top ten hold approximately 15%. The sequencing here drew on peripheral blood mononuclear cells (PBMCs), taken at new diagnosis, from a patient treated with antithyroid drugs. These receptors were obtained from a female donor with Graves disease.

Many counts were recorded for this clonotype. The gene calls are TRBV6-2 or TRBV6-3 and TRBJ2-5, with D perhaps TRBD2 (5 bases). With 7 bases removed from V and 5 bases from J, the gap between germline ends came to 8 bases. Germline CDR1 and CDR2: MNHEY and SVGEGT. The CDR3 consists of 11 residues. This CDR3 is CASKRGETQYF. The CDR3 region has the DNA TGTGCCAGCAAACGGGGTGAGACCCAGTACTTC.

This clonotype was seen many times. The rearrangement links TRBV28 to TRBJ2-2; D perhaps matches TRBD1 (6 bases). V was shortened by 0 bases and J by 0 bases, with 17 bases between the two germline ends. This CDR3 is 19 amino acids long. Germline CDR1 is MDHEN and CDR2 is SYDVKM. CDR3 nucleotide sequence: TGTGCCAGCAGTTTATGGGGCAGGGGATGGCAGACGAACACCGGGGAGCTGTTTTTT. This translates into CASSLWGRGWQTNTGELFF.

This clonotype was recorded a few times. V is TRBV5-5 and J is TRBJ1-2; TRBD1 agrees at 10 bases. The CDR3 spans 15 residues. Germline values: CDR1 SGHKS, CDR2 YYEKEE (reference sequence). After removal of 2 bases from V and 7 bases from J, the junction contained 8 bases not matched to a gene. For the CDR3, the DNA is TGTGCCAGCAGCTTTGTTGGGACAGGGGCGTTTGGCTACACCTTC. Its translation is CASSFVGTGAFGYTF.

This clonotype was detected only a few times. The chain recombines TRBV19 with TRBJ2-1; D remains ambiguous. This CDR3 comprises 16 residues. V dropped 4 bases and J dropped 0 bases, with 13 bases sitting between them. CDR1 is LNHDA, CDR2 SQIVND, per germline (reference sequence). The CDR3 spells CASSNGGGFSYNEQFF. CDR3 nucleotides: TGTGCCAGTAGTAACGGCGGCGGTTTCTCCTACAATGAGCAGTTCTTC. Drawing the rest from reference TRBV19 and TRBJ2-1, the complete variable domain is DGGITQSPKYLFRKEGQNVTLSCEQNLNHDAMYWYRQDPGQGLRLIYYSQIVNDFQKGDIAEGYSVSREKKESFPLTVTSAQKNPTAFYLCASSNGGGFSYNEQFFGPGTRLTVL.

This clonotype has ten or more counts. The chain is built from TRBV7-2 and TRBJ2-5; TRBD2 aligns across 11 bases. This CDR3 spans 16 amino acids. V lost 3 bases and J lost 2; bases outside the gene matches: 5. In germline, CDR1 is SGHTA, CDR2 FQGNSA. This CDR3 is CASSFPSGGPQETQYF. The CDR3 DNA sequence: TGTGCCAGCAGCTTCCCTAGCGGGGGGCCACAAGAGACCCAGTACTTC.

This clonotype was counted many times. The rearrangement uses TRBV20-1 and TRBJ2-1; 7 bases match TRBD2. The CDR3 has 13 amino acids. Germline trimming cut 4 bases from V and 10 bases from J; bases unmatched to any gene: 10. The V gene's germline CDR1 is DFQATT and CDR2 SNEGSKA (reference sequence). This CDR3 is CSATKRQRDEQFF. CDR3 in DNA: TGCAGTGCTACTAAAAGGCAGCGGGACGAGCAGTTCTTC.

The gene calls are TRBV5-5 and TRBJ2-7; D gene ambiguous. V was trimmed by 4 bases and J by 2 bases, leaving 16 bases between them. This CDR3 region has 15 residues. CDR1 is SGHKS and CDR2 is YYEKEE in the germline V gene (reference sequence). The CDR3 DNA sequence: TGTGCCAGCAGCCCCCTTGTCGGCTCAGCCTACGAGCAGTACTTC. Residues: CASSPLVGSAYEQYF.

The rearrangement links TRBV5-6 to TRBJ2-2, with D perhaps TRBD2 (5 bases). The CDR3 is made up of 13 amino acids. Germline V gives CDR1 SGHDT, CDR2 YYEEEE. Trimming took 5 bases from V and 6 from J, leaving 11 bases between them. The CDR3 region is CASSPLEAGELFF. In nucleotides, the CDR3 is TGTGCCAGCAGTCCCCTGGAGGCCGGGGAGCTGTTTTTT.

The V call is TRBV7-2, the J call TRBJ2-7; TRBD2 matches 11 bases. CDR1 is SGHTA and CDR2 is FQGNSA in the germline V gene. This CDR3 is 19 amino acids long. With V trimmed by 1 base and J by 2 bases, 13 bases remained unmatched. This CDR3 reads CASSLVSVAGGIEAYEQYF. The CDR3 nucleotides read TGTGCCAGCAGCTTAGTTTCAGTAGCGGGAGGGATTGAAGCCTACGAGCAGTACTTC.

This clonotype has a count of ten or more. The chain joins TRBV6-2 or TRBV6-3 to TRBJ2-3; the match to TRBD2 covers 8 bases. The CDR3 length is 17 residues. Germline trimming cut 1 base from V and 4 bases from J; bases unmatched to any gene: 10. Germline V gene lookup returns CDR1 MNHEY and CDR2 SVGEGT. The CDR3 is CASSYFDGGLAPDTQYF. The CDR3 nucleotides are TGTGCCAGCAGTTACTTCGATGGAGGACTAGCACCAGATACGCAGTATTTT.

The sample holds many counts of this clonotype. This chain uses TRBV27 with TRBJ2-7, with 7 bases that match TRBD1. There are 14 residues in the CDR3. V lost 5 bases, J lost 2 bases, and 6 bases stayed unmatched. Germline CDR1 and CDR2: MNHEY and SMNVEV (reference sequence). CDR3 in DNA: TGTGCCAGCAGTATCTTGGGACAGCCCTACGAGCAGTACTTC. It encodes CASSILGQPYEQYF.

This clonotype was recorded many times. This rearrangement joins TRBV6-2 or TRBV6-3 to TRBJ1-2; D is ambiguous. The V gene's germline CDR1 is MNHEY and CDR2 SVGEGT. Trimming shortened V by 6 bases and J by 4 bases, and 12 bases separated the two germline ends. The CDR3 covers 13 residues. In DNA form, the CDR3 reads TGTGCCAGCAGACGATTGGGTAGCTATGGCTACACCTTC. It encodes CASRRLGSYGYTF.

There are many counts of this clonotype. The chain recombines TRBV28 with TRBJ2-7, with 8 bases identical to TRBD2. There are 13 residues in the CDR3. Germline V CDR1 and CDR2: MDHEN, SYDVKM. Unmatched junction bases numbered 5, after V lost 7 bases and J lost 3 bases. CDR3 nucleotides: TGTGCCAGCACGGAGCGGGGGAGCTACGAGCAGTACTTC. It translates to CASTERGSYEQYF.

This clonotype was detected ten times or more. The J gene is TRBJ2-2, the V gene TRBV11-2; 9 bases line up with TRBD1. Trimming took 5 bases from V and 3 from J; bases not matched to a gene: 10. The CDR3 has 17 residues. Germline V gene lookup returns CDR1 SGHAT and CDR2 FQNNGV. The CDR3 loop reads CASSPGARDRDTGELFF. CDR3 coding DNA: TGTGCCAGCAGCCCCGGAGCCCGGGACAGGGACACCGGGGAGCTGTTTTTT.

This clonotype turned up a few times. The chain joins TRBV3-1 to TRBJ2-2, with D tentatively TRBD2 (5 bases). The germline V and J ends were trimmed by 2 bases and 6 bases, with 7 bases remaining between them. CDR3 length: 13 amino acids. Per germline, CDR1 LGHDT and CDR2 YNNKEL (reference sequence). CDR3 DNA sequence: TGTGCCAGCAGCCAAACTAGTGCCGGGGAGCTGTTTTTT. Its translation is CASSQTSAGELFF.

In this sample, this clonotype turned up many times. The gene calls are TRBV7-2 and TRBJ2-3, with D possibly TRBD1 on 6 matching bases. The CDR3 length is 14 residues. V was trimmed by 4 bases and J by 3 bases, leaving 11 bases between them. Germline CDR1 reads SGHTA; CDR2 reads FQGNSA. The CDR3 DNA reads as TGTGCCAGCAGCTCCCTAGGGGGAACAGATACGCAGTATTTT. Protein: CASSSLGGTDTQYF. Full variable domain (missing parts from reference TRBV7-2 and TRBJ2-3): GAGVSQSPSNKVTEKGKDVELRCDPISGHTALYWYRQSLGQGLEFLIYFQGNSAPDKSGLPSDRFSAERTGGSVSTLTIQRTQQEDSAVYLCASSSLGGTDTQYFGPGTRLTVL.

This clonotype was observed a handful of times. The V call is TRBV5-1, the J call TRBJ1-6; no reliable D call. Trimming left V 7 bases short and J 9 bases short, with 11 bases between. The CDR3 contains 12 residues. Germline values: CDR1 SGHRS, CDR2 YFSETQ. The CDR3: CASSVPGSPLHF. The CDR3 bases are TGCGCCAGCTCTGTCCCGGGTTCACCCCTCCACTTT.

At least ten counts were recorded for this clonotype. The rearrangement uses TRBV12-3 or TRBV12-4 and TRBJ2-7; a weak D match, TRBD2 (6 bases). V shed 5 bases and J shed 6 bases, with 20 bases lying between them. This CDR3 comprises 15 residues. The DNA of the CDR3 is TGTGCCAGCAGTCGCCGGGGGACTGCCGCCGGCGAGCAGTACTTC. Its protein is CASSRRGTAAGEQYF.

This clonotype has ten or more counts. The chain couples TRBV12-3 or TRBV12-4 to TRBJ2-3; 10 nucleotides agree with TRBD2. This CDR3 contains 15 residues. Trimming cost V 6 bases and J 3 bases; bases outside gene matches: 6. CDR3 residues: CASSETSGSTDTQYF. As DNA, the CDR3 is TGTGCCAGCAGCGAGACTAGCGGGTCAACAGATACGCAGTATTTT.

This clonotype was observed at least ten times. The chain recombines TRBV7-9 with TRBJ1-1; D not resolved. In germline, CDR1 is SEHNR, CDR2 FQNEAQ (reference sequence). The CDR3 totals 13 residues. The V end lost 2 bases, the J end lost 10 bases, and 14 bases lay between the germline ends. The CDR3 sequence: CASSLSNGGGAFF. The CDR3 DNA sequence: TGTGCCAGCAGCTTATCAAACGGAGGAGGAGCTTTCTTT. Supplemented by reference TRBV7-9 and TRBJ1-1, the full variable domain reads DTGVSQNPRHKITKRGQNVTFRCDPISEHNRLYWYRQTLGQGPEFLTYFQNEAQLEKSRLLSDRFSAERPKGSFSTLEIQRTEQGDSAMYLCASSLSNGGGAFFGQGTRLTVV.

This clonotype was detected ten times or more. The rearrangement links TRBV20-1 to TRBJ1-2, with D maybe TRBD1 (5 bases). Germline-derived CDR1 and CDR2 are DFQATT and SNEGSKA (reference sequence). Between the trimmed V and J ends, which lost 5 bases and 7 bases, there was a span of 11 bases. The CDR3 totals 11 residues. The CDR3 here is CSAFRQTGYTF. The CDR3 DNA reads TGCAGTGCTTTTCGACAGACTGGCTACACCTTC.